This record looks at one T cell receptor beta chain sequence and its context. Antigen unknown. The CDR3 extends over 13 amino acids. CDR1 and CDR2 from the germline V gene are SGDLS and YYNGEE. V was trimmed by 3 bases and J by 7 bases, leaving 8 bases between them. The sample is drawn from a study of T-cell memory formation after mild COVID-19. Study outcomes and limitations: Among contracting clones, CD4+ were mainly CM/EM and CD8+ enriched in EMRA.

TCRdb recomputed calls from the 5' RACE reads with MiXCR, one row per CDR3 protein. Of around 420,000 distinct CDR3 sequences in the sample, roughly a quarter were seen once. The sequenced sample was PBMCs or a T cell subset sorted from them (not recorded which). The chain employs TRBV9 and TRBJ1-6; the D is unclear. This TCR derives from an adult woman who had mild COVID-19 (a few samples of this study predate the infection). Cell type and time point are not known. CDR3 nucleotide sequence: TGTGCCAGCAGCGCCTCACAGAATTCACCCCTCCACTTT. This encodes CASSASQNSPLHF.